This T cell receptor beta chain was profiled in a study of neurological immune-mediated disorders. TCRdb analysed the 5' RACE reads with MiXCR anew, one entry per CDR3 protein. The repertoire consists of tens of thousands of distinct CDR3 sequences, with 5% to 7% occurring once and the leading ten covering around 41%. The table lists this clonotype with many counts. This CDR3 has 15 amino acids. The J segment lost 0 bases and the V segment lost 2 bases, leaving 0 bases of the junction unmatched. Germline V CDR1 and CDR2: MNHEY, SVGAGI. The source is a man between 18 and 29 years old in good health. The gene calls are TRBV6-5 and TRBJ2-2; 7 bases agree with TRBD2. Sequenced input: CD8+ T cells from blood. CDR3 residues: CASSYAGANTGELFF. CDR3 in DNA: TGTGCCAGCAGTTACGCGGGAGCGAACACCGGGGAGCTGTTTTTT.